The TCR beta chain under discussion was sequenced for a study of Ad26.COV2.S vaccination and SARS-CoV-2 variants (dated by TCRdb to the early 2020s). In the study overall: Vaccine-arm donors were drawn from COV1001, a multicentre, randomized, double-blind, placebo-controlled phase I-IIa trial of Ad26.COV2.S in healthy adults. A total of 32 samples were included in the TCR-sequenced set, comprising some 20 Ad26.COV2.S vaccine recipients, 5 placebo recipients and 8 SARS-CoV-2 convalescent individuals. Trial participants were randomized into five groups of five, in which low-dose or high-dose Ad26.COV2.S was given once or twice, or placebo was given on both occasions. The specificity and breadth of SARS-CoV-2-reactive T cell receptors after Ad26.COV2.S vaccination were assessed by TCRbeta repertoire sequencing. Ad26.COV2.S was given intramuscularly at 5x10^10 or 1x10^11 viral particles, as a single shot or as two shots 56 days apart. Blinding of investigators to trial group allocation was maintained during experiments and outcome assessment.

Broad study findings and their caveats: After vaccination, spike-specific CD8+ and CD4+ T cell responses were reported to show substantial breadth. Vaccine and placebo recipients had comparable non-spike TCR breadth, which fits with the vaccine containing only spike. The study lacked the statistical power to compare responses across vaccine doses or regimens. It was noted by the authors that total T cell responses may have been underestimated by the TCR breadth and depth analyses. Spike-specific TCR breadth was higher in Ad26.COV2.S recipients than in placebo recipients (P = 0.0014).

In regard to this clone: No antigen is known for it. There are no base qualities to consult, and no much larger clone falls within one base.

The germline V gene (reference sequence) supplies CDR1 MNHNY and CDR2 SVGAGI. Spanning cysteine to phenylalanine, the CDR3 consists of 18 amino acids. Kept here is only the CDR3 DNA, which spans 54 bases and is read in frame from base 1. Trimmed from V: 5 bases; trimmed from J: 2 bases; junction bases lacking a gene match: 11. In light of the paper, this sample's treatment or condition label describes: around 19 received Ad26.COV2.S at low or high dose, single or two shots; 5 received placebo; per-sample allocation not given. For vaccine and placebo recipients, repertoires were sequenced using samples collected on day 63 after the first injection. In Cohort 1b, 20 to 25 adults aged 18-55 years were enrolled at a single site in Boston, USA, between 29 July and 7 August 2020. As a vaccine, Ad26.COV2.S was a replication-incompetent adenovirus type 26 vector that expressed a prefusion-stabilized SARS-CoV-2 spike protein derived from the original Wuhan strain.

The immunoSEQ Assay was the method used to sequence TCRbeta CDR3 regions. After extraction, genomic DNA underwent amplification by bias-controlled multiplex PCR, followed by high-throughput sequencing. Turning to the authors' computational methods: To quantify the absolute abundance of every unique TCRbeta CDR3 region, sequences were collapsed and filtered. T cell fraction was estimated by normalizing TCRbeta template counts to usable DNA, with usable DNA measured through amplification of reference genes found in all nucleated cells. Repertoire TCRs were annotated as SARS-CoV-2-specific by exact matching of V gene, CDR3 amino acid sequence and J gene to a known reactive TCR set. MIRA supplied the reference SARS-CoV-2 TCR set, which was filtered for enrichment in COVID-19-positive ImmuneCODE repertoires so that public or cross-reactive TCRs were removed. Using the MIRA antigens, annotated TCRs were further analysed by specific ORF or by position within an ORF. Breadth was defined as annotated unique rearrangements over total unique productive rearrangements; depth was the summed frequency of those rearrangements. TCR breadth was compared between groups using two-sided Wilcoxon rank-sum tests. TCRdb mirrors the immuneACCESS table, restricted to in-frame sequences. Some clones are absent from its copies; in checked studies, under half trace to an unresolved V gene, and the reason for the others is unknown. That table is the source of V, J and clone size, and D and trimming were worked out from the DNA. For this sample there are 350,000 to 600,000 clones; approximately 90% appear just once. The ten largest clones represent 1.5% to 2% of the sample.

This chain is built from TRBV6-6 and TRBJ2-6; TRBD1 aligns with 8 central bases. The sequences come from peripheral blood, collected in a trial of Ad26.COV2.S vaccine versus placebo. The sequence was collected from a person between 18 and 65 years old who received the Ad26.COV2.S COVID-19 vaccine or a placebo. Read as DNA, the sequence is TGTGCCAGCAGTCCCATAGCGCAGGGGGCGCCTGGGGCCAACGTCCTGACTTTC. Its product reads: CASSPIAQGAPGANVLTF.